Below, one T cell receptor beta chain is given with its context. The antigen remains unidentified. Using immunoSEQ multiplex PCR, the repertoire was profiled, and TCRdb retains in-frame clones only, with some absent. The sample contains tens of thousands of clones, around 95% of which appear only once. This record belongs to a study of cytomegalovirus exposure and HLA in healthy donors. Study-level points and caveats: A later analysis found first-cohort TCR clusters tended to co-occur in the 120 validation repertoires. Among TCR beta chains, those listed as cytomegalovirus-associated numbered some 160.

Germline V gene data show CDR1 as LGHNA and CDR2 as YSLEER. This CDR3 has 16 residues. The ends lost 0 bases at V and 7 bases at J; junction bases unmatched: 8. Sequencing was performed on PBMCs. V gene TRBV4-3 combines with J gene TRBJ2-2, with 7 bases fitting TRBD1. The TCR sequence derives from a woman aged 18-29 years in good health and CMV-seronegative. The DNA of the CDR3 is TGCGCCAGCAGCCAAGATCCTGGCCAGGGGGTCGGGGAGCTGTTTTTT. Its protein is CASSQDPGQGVGELFF.